Each of the 6 T cell receptor beta chains below was sequenced from the same sample in a study of control samples from healthy donors and cancer patients. The repertoire was sequenced with immunoSEQ multiplex PCR; TCRdb's copy has only in-frame clones and lacks some. The sample yields about 44,000 clones, around 87% seen once. Input material: PBMCs. All receptors come from a woman aged 60 to 75 with lung cancer.

The chain employs TRBV7-3 and TRBJ1-1; D is ambiguous. CDR3 length: 13 amino acids. Trimming cost V 4 bases and J 5 bases, with 11 bases left between them. CDR1 and CDR2 from the germline V gene are SGHTA and FQGTGA. In DNA, the CDR3 is TGTGCCAGCAGCTGGTCGACACGGACTGAAGCTTTCTTT. Its protein product is CASSWSTRTEAFF. The whole variable domain, remainder taken from reference TRBV7-3 and TRBJ1-1, is GAGVSQTPSNKVTEKGKYVELRCDPISGHTALYWYRQSLGQGPEFLIYFQGTGAADDSGLPNDRFFAVRPEGSVSTLKIQRTERGDSAVYLCASSWSTRTEAFFGQGTRLTVV.

The gene calls are TRBV30 and TRBJ1-4, with D perhaps TRBD1 (5 bases). Trimming cost V 5 bases and J 3 bases, with 13 bases left between them. The CDR3 contains 14 residues. Looked up from germline, CDR1 is GTSNPN and CDR2 is SVGIG (reference sequence). The CDR3 region has the DNA TGTGCCTGGTTGGCCGGGACTCCTAATGAAAAACTGTTTTTT. It specifies CAWLAGTPNEKLFF.

V usage is TRBV7-2 and J usage is TRBJ2-3; D is ambiguous. In germline, CDR1 is SGHTA, CDR2 FQGNSA. The V gene lost 3 bases and the J gene lost 5 bases, with 6 bases spanning the gap. The CDR3 sequence is 12 residues long. Written as DNA, the CDR3 is TGTGCCAGCAGCTTGGACGTAGATACGCAGTATTTT. This codes for CASSLDVDTQYF.

J is TRBJ1-1 and V is TRBV7-9, with D unclear. V dropped 5 bases and J dropped 0 bases, with 10 bases sitting between them. The CDR3 consists of 14 residues. Germline V gene data show CDR1 as SEHNR and CDR2 as FQNEAQ (reference sequence). The CDR3 nucleotides read TGTGCCAGCAGCCCACCACGTCTGAACACTGAAGCTTTCTTT. As protein: CASSPPRLNTEAFF.

Notes on this clone: The junction departs from germline at one end; a sequencing error may be responsible. The genes are TRBV19 and TRBJ1-2; D possibly corresponds to TRBD1 (6 bases). Germline values: CDR1 LNHDA, CDR2 SQIVND (reference sequence). The CDR3 sequence is 11 residues long. This CDR3 is CASRAPTGPSF. The CDR3, as DNA: TGTGCCAGTAGGGCTCCGACAGGCCCTTCCTTC.

The CDR3 DNA reads as TGTGCCAGCCTAAGCGGGAACATCAATGAGCAGTTCTTC. Its protein product is CASLSGNINEQFF. V gene TRBV28 combines with J gene TRBJ2-1, with 7 bases matching TRBD2. Germline V gene data show CDR1 as MDHEN and CDR2 as SYDVKM. The CDR3 is made up of 13 amino acids. V shed 8 bases, J shed 6 bases, and the junction held 7 bases outside the gene matches. The full variable domain, completed using reference TRBV28 and TRBJ2-1, is DVKVTQSSRYLVKRTGEKVFLECVQDMDHENMFWYRQDPGLGLRLIYFSYDVKMKEKGDIPEGYSVSREKKERFSLILESASTNQTSMYLCASLSGNINEQFFGPGTRLTVL.